This entry describes one T cell receptor (beta chain). The record originates from a study of T cell changes during pregnancy in multiple sclerosis. The germline CDR1 and CDR2 sequences are SQVTM and ANQGSEA. Trimming took 6 bases from V and 5 from J, leaving 22 bases between them. CDR3 length: 15 residues. Sequencing was performed with immunoSEQ multiplex PCR; in TCRdb, only in-frame clones are kept and a portion is missing. The table shows about 87,000 clones, with 85% to 95% occurring only once. The TCR originated in a female donor in good health, enrolled as a control in a pregnancy study. The gene calls are TRBV29-1 and TRBJ2-5, with D perhaps matching TRBD2 (6 bases). The sample in question was peripheral blood, obtained in the third trimester of pregnancy. The CDR3 sequence: CSVPAGGGGWETQYF. The CDR3 coding sequence is TGCAGCGTCCCAGCGGGTGGAGGAGGATGGGAGACCCAGTACTTC.